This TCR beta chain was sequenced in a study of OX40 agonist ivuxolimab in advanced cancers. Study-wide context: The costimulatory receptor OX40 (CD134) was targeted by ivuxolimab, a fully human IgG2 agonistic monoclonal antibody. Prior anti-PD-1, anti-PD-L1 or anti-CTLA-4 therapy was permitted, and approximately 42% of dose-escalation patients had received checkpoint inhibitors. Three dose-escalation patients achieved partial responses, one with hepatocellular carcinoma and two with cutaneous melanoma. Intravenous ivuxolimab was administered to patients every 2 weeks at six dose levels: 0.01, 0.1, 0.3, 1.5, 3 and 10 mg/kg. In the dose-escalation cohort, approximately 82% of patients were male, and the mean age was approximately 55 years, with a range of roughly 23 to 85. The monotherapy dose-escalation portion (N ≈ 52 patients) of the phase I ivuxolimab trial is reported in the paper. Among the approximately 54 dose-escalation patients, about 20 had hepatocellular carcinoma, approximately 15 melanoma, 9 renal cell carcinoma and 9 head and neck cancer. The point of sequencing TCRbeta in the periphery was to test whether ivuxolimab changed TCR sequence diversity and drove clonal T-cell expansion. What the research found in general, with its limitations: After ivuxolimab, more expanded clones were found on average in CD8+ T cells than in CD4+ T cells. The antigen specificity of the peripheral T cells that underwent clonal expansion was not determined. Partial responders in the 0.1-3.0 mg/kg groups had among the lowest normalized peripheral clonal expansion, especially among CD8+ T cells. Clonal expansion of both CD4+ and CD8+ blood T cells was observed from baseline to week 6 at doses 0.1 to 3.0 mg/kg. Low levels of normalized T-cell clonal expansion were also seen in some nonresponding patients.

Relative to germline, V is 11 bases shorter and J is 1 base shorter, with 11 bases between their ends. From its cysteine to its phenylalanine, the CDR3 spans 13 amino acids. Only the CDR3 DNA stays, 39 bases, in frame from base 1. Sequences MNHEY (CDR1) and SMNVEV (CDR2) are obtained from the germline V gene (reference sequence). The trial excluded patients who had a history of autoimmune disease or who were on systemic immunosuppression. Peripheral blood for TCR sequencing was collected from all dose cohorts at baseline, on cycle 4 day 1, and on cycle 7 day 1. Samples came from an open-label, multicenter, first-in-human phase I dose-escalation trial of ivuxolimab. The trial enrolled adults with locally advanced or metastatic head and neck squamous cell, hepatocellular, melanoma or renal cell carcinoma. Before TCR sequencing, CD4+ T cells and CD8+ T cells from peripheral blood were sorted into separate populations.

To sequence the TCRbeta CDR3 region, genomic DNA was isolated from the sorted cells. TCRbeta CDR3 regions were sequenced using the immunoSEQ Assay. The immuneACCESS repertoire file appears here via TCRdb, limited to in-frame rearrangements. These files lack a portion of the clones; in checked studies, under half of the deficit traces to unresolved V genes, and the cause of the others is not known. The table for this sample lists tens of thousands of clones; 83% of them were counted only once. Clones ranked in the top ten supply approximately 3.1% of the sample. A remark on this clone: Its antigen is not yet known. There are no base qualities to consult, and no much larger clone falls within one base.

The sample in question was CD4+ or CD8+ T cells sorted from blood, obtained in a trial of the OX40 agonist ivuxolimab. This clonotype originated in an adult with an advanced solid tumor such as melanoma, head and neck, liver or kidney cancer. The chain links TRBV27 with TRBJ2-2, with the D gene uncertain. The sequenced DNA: TGTGCCGCAGAGGACGGGAACACCGGGGAGCTGTTTTTT. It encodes CAAEDGNTGELFF.